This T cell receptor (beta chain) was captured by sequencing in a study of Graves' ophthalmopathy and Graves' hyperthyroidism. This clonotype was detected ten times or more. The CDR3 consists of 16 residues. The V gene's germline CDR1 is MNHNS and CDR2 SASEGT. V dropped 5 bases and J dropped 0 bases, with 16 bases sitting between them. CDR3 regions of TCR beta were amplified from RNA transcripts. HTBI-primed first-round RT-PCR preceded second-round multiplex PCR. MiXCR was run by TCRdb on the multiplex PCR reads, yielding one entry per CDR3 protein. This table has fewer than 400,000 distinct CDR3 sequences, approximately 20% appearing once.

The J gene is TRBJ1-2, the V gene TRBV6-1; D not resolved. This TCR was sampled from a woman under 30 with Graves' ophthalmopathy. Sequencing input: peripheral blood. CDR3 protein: CASSKDRFRSNYGYTF. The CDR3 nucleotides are TGTGCCAGCAGTAAGGACCGCTTTCGATCTAACTATGGCTACACCTTC.